This T cell receptor beta chain emerged from a study of T cell changes during pregnancy in multiple sclerosis. Between the trimmed V and J ends, which lost 0 bases and 0 bases, there was a span of 7 bases. This CDR3 spans 15 amino acids. Per the germline V gene, CDR1 is SGDLS and CDR2 is YYNGEE. Assay: immunoSEQ multiplex PCR; the TCRdb copy retains only in-frame clones and omits some. The sample lists about 77,000 clones; approximately 94% were seen once. This receptor was identified in a female donor in good health, enrolled as a control in a pregnancy study. The chain employs TRBV9 and TRBJ1-3, with D unclear. Sequencing used peripheral blood, obtained after pregnancy. The CDR3 DNA reads TGTGCCAGCAGCGTAGATGTCAGCTCTGGAAACACCATATATTTT. Translated: CASSVDVSSGNTIYF.